The TCR beta chain described here comes from a study of cytomegalovirus exposure and HLA in healthy donors. Notes on the study in general: The classifier was said to identify cytomegalovirus status with high specificity and sensitivity. Subsequent analysis revealed that first-cohort TCR clusters tended to co-occur in the 120 or so validation repertoires.

Generated by immunoSEQ multiplex PCR, the TCRdb table keeps only in-frame clones and is missing some. Found here are a few hundred thousand clones, less than 95% of them singletons; the top ten hold around 3.1%. The CDR3 is 14 amino acids. Per the germline V gene, CDR1 is SGHDT and CDR2 is YYEEEE. V dropped 5 bases and J dropped 0 bases, with 9 bases sitting between them. As regards this clone: Antigen specificity is unknown.

The specimen was PBMCs. The genes are TRBV5-6 and TRBJ2-4; D is ambiguous. This clonotype was sampled from a young woman in good health and CMV-seronegative. CDR3 nucleotide sequence: TGTGCCAGCAGTGGGTTCCTAGCCAAAAACATTCAGTACTTC. This sequence encodes CASSGFLAKNIQYF. Using reference TRBV5-6 and TRBJ2-4 for the parts outside the CDR3, the full variable domain is DAGVTQSPTHLIKTRGQQVTLRCSPKSGHDTVSWYQQALGQGPQFIFQYYEEEERQRGNFPDRFSGHQFPNYSSELNVNALLLGDSALYLCASSGFLAKNIQYFGAGTRLSVL.